The 17 T cell receptor beta chains listed next were all sequenced from one sample in a study of PD-1 blockade in classical Hodgkin lymphoma. Using immunoSEQ multiplex PCR, the repertoire was profiled, and TCRdb retains in-frame clones only, with some absent. The sample contains some 70,000 clones, about 93% of which appear only once. As for time point: newly diagnosed, previously untreated cHL patient sample. Sequenced material: peripheral blood mononuclear cells (PBMCs). The receptor set was obtained from a human donor with classical Hodgkin lymphoma.

CDR3 residues: CASSLGAESDTQYF. For the CDR3, the DNA is TGTGCCAGCAGCTTAGGGGCCGAATCGGATACGCAGTATTTT. The V call is TRBV7-2, the J call TRBJ2-3; D gene unclear. CDR1 and CDR2 (germline): SGHTA, FQGNSA. The germline V and J ends were trimmed by 1 base and 6 bases, with 11 bases remaining between them. This CDR3 contains 14 residues.

The rearrangement joins TRBV5-6 to TRBJ1-2, with 7 nucleotides matching TRBD1. Germline CDR1 reads SGHDT; CDR2 reads YYEEEE. This CDR3 contains 17 residues. V lost 4 bases and J lost 4; bases outside the gene matches: 16. Here the CDR3 DNA reads TGTGCCAGCAGCACACCCCCGGGACAGCCCCCTTCCTATGGCTACACCTTC. Amino acid sequence: CASSTPPGQPPSYGYTF.

This rearrangement joins TRBV5-1 to TRBJ2-5, with D uncertain. Germline V gene data show CDR1 as SGHRS and CDR2 as YFSETQ. The V and J ends lost 0 bases and 1 base respectively, with 7 bases between them. There are 14 residues in the CDR3. CDR3 sequence reads: CASSLEGIQETQYF. DNA of the CDR3: TGCGCCAGCAGCTTGGAAGGGATCCAAGAGACCCAGTACTTC.

This clone has just a few counts. The V gene is TRBV27, the J gene TRBJ2-7; 12 bases match TRBD2. The germline V gene has CDR1 MNHEY and CDR2 SMNVEV (reference sequence). The CDR3 totals 14 residues. With V trimmed by 8 bases and J by 2 bases, 4 bases remained unmatched. The CDR3 loop reads CASQRLAGAYEQYF. As DNA, the CDR3 is TGTGCCAGCCAGAGACTAGCGGGAGCCTACGAGCAGTACTTC.

The CDR3 loop is CASRNGMNTEAFF. CDR3 in DNA: TGTGCCAGTAGAAATGGAATGAACACTGAAGCTTTCTTT. The chain combines TRBV19 with TRBJ1-1; D call uncertain. Germline V gene data show CDR1 as LNHDA and CDR2 as SQIVND (reference sequence). The CDR3 has 13 residues. The V end lost 6 bases, the J end lost 0 bases, and 8 bases lay between the germline ends. Filled out from reference TRBV19 and TRBJ1-1, the complete variable domain reads DGGITQSPKYLFRKEGQNVTLSCEQNLNHDAMYWYRQDPGQGLRLIYYSQIVNDFQKGDIAEGYSVSREKKESFPLTVTSAQKNPTAFYLCASRNGMNTEAFFGQGTRLTVV.

The chain carries TRBV28 and TRBJ1-5; 10 bases map to TRBD1. Germline CDR1 is MDHEN and CDR2 is SYDVKM. V was clipped by 4 bases and J by 4 bases; unmatched bases: 4. This CDR3 is built from 15 residues. CDR3 nucleotides: TGTGCCAGCAGTTCCCCGGGACAGGGGAATCAGCCCCAGCATTTT. It codes for CASSSPGQGNQPQHF.

The chain employs TRBV6-5 and TRBJ2-2; TRBD2 matches 12 bases. The CDR3 length is 15 residues. Per the germline V gene, CDR1 is MNHEY and CDR2 is SVGAGI. V was clipped by 4 bases and J by 5 bases; unmatched bases: 2. CDR3 amino acids: CASSFTSGRTGELFF. The CDR3 coding sequence is TGTGCCAGCAGTTTTACTAGCGGGAGGACCGGGGAGCTGTTTTTT.

The V gene is TRBV10-3, the J gene TRBJ1-2, with D perhaps TRBD1 (6 bases). Trimming took 4 bases from V and 0 from J, leaving 15 bases between them. Germline CDR1 ENHRY, CDR2 SYGVKD. This CDR3 spans 16 amino acids. CDR3 in amino acids: CAISVQGTQANYGYTF. The CDR3 bases are TGTGCCATCAGTGTTCAGGGGACCCAAGCTAACTATGGCTACACCTTC.

The chain carries TRBV5-6 and TRBJ2-3; D may correspond to TRBD1 or TRBD2 (5 bases each). The CDR3 contains 14 residues. Germline CDR1 SGHDT, CDR2 YYEEEE. The V and J ends lost 5 bases and 4 bases respectively, with 14 bases between them. The CDR3 sequence is CASRGTAGADTQYF. The CDR3 DNA reads as TGTGCCAGCAGGGGGACCGCGGGCGCAGATACGCAGTATTTT.

V is TRBV29-1 and J is TRBJ2-7; 8 bases line up with TRBD1. Germline values: CDR1 SQVTM, CDR2 ANQGSEA. The CDR3 has 12 amino acids. Trimming at V came to 1 base and at J to 4 bases, leaving 0 bases not matched to a gene. Here the CDR3 DNA reads TGCAGCGTTGAAGGGACAGGGTACGAGCAGTACTTC. Protein sequence: CSVEGTGYEQYF.

The rearrangement joins TRBV6-5 to TRBJ1-2; 10 bases match TRBD1. Unmatched junction bases numbered 3, after V lost 1 base and J lost 7 bases. The germline gives CDR1 MNHEY, CDR2 SVGAGI. This CDR3 is built from 14 residues. The DNA for the CDR3 is TGTGCCAGCAGTTACTACCGGACAGGGGGTGGCTACACCTTC. Its protein is CASSYYRTGGGYTF.

This chain links TRBV6-5 with TRBJ1-2, with D tentatively TRBD1 (6 bases). The CDR3 consists of 14 residues. Germline CDR1 reads MNHEY; CDR2 reads SVGAGI. The V gene lost 6 bases and the J gene lost 7 bases, with 18 bases spanning the gap. CDR3 sequence reads: CASSRSNRETGYTF. Here the CDR3 DNA reads TGTGCCAGCAGCCGTTCCAACAGGGAGACTGGCTACACCTTC.

V and J are TRBV7-9 and TRBJ1-1; D gene uncertain. Germline CDR1 is SEHNR and CDR2 is FQNEAQ (reference sequence). V lost 4 bases and J lost 2, with 5 bases in between. The CDR3 spans 12 residues. As DNA, the CDR3 is TGTGCCAGCAGCTGGGATAACACTGAAGCTTTCTTT. Translated, it gives CASSWDNTEAFF.

This clone has only a few counts. The chain has TRBV5-6 and TRBJ2-1, with 8 bases fitting TRBD2. Germline assignment: CDR1 SGHDT and CDR2 YYEEEE. Germline trimming cut 6 bases from V and 8 bases from J; bases unmatched to any gene: 22. CDR3 size: 18 residues. CDR3 protein: CASTTRGGLRFNSYEQFF. The CDR3 region has the DNA TGTGCCAGCACCACACGGGGGGGCCTTAGGTTCAATTCGTATGAGCAGTTCTTC.

The chain joins TRBV11-3 to TRBJ1-1; the D is unclear. This CDR3 contains 13 residues. The V and J ends lost 4 bases and 1 base respectively, with 7 bases between them. In germline, CDR1 is SGHNT, CDR2 YENEEA. The CDR3: CASSSRGNTEAFF. Here the CDR3 DNA reads TGTGCCAGCAGCTCCCGGGGGAACACTGAAGCTTTCTTT.

V and J are TRBV2 and TRBJ2-5; TRBD2 aligns across 14 bases. The CDR3 covers 18 residues. The germline V gene encodes CDR1 SNHLY and CDR2 FYNNEI. With 3 bases clipped from V and 5 bases from J, the junction kept 11 bases outside the gene matches. CDR3 in DNA: TGTGCCAGCAGTGATGGGACTAGCGGGGGTGCAAGATGGGAGACCCAGTACTTC. This sequence encodes CASSDGTSGGARWETQYF. Variable domain in full (rest from reference TRBV2 and TRBJ2-5): EPEVTQTPSHQVTQMGQEVILRCVPISNHLYFYWYRQILGQKVEFLVSFYNNEISEKSEIFDDQFSVERPDGSNFTLKIRSTKLEDSAMYFCASSDGTSGGARWETQYFGPGTRLLVL.

This clone was seen only a few times. The chain links TRBV27 to TRBJ1-1; D possibly corresponds to TRBD1 (6 bases). From germline, CDR1 is MNHEY and CDR2 SMNVEV (reference sequence). CDR3 length equals 14 residues. The V gene lost 6 bases and the J gene lost 4 bases, with 15 bases spanning the gap. CDR3 sequence reads: CASSPGGPFTEAFF. DNA of the CDR3: TGTGCCAGCAGCCCCGGGGGGCCATTCACTGAAGCTTTCTTT.